This T cell receptor (beta chain) was retrieved from a study of T-cell reconstitution after alpha-beta-depleted transplantation in children (dated by TCRdb to about 2016). Regarding the complete study: Using TCR repertoire profiling, the study followed T-cell immune reconstitution in a quantitative way in children after TCRalphabeta/CD19-depleted allogeneic hematopoietic cell transplantation.

The label giving this sample's treatment or condition can be read as: allogeneic hematopoietic cell transplantation with graft depleted of TCRalphabeta T cells and CD19 B cells. TCRalphabeta/CD19-depleted allogeneic hematopoietic cell grafts were given to the transplant recipients, all of whom were children. This clonotype was picked up many times. Which antigen it targets is not known. The input lacks base qualities; no much larger clone sits a single base away. The library was prepared using PCR. Sequencer: Illumina HiSeq 2500. TCR library preparation used molecular barcoding, with unique molecular identifiers applied to normalize quantification of the TCRbeta repertoire. Using fastp trimming at Q25 and MiXCR clonotype assembly, TCRdb reanalyzed the public sequencing data and kept in-frame beta chains. One record per CDR3 amino acid sequence lists the most common genes and DNA. For this sample the table gives 540,000 or so distinct CDR3 sequences, of which more than 20% were detected only once. Around 14% of the sample is taken by the ten largest.

Trimming removed 0 bases from V and 1 base from J, leaving 10 bases between the germline ends. Reading from cysteine to phenylalanine, the CDR3 counts 15 amino acids. The entry retains the CDR3 DNA only, 45 bases that are in frame from base 1. CDR1 and CDR2 were assigned from the germline V gene (reference sequence) as SGHKS and YYEKEE. General findings and caveats noted by the study authors: Over the following months the frequencies of hyperexpanded clones went down, and after one year T-cell counts and TCRbeta diversity were mostly credited to newly produced T cells. Apparently early alphabetaT-cell count recovery about two months after transplant reportedly relied on only several hundred rapidly expanded clones derived from non-depleted graft cells. In some patients, the high TCRbeta diversity seen at day 60 was put down to recipient T cells and intrathymic progenitors that had survived conditioning.

The sequence links TRBV5-5 to TRBJ2-5, with the D gene call left open. This specimen consisted of PBMCs, mostly from graft donor cells, obtained 360 days after TCRalphabeta/CD19-depleted stem cell transplant. This receptor was taken from a boy under three years old who had a stem cell transplant for acute myeloid leukemia, so the T cells may come from the graft donor. The CDR3 in this case is CASSLADGFQETQYF. At the DNA level, the sequence is TGTGCCAGCAGCTTGGCCGATGGGTTCCAAGAGACCCAGTACTTC.